The 13 T cell receptor beta chains presented below share a single source sample, sequenced in a study of blood T cells in healthy people across ages. Primed by a sample-barcoded 5' primer and a J-beta primer mix, a second PCR proceeded for about 7 to 11 cycles. One entry per CDR3 protein, called by TCRdb with MiXCR from the 5' RACE reads. The repertoire holds about 810,000 distinct CDR3 sequences, with roughly 34% as singletons. Sequenced input: blood. Source of these receptors: a man aged 18 to 29 in good health.

This sequence joins TRBV12-3 or TRBV12-4 and TRBJ1-1; D is unresolved. The germline V and J ends were trimmed by 5 bases and 0 bases, with 13 bases remaining between them. The CDR3 totals 15 residues. CDR3 nucleotides: TGTGCCAGCAGTCCGCGGGGAGGGTTGAACACTGAAGCTTTCTTT. Protein sequence: CASSPRGGLNTEAFF.

The genes are TRBV2 and TRBJ2-7; tentative D call: TRBD2 (5 bases). Germline V CDR1 and CDR2: SNHLY, FYNNEI. The CDR3 extends over 12 amino acids. Trimming removed 4 bases at V and 3 bases at J, with 7 bases between. The CDR3 loop is CASSVDYYEQYF. The CDR3 DNA sequence: TGTGCCAGCAGTGTCGACTACTACGAGCAGTACTTC.

Details on this clonotype: Relative to the germline gene, one junction end is altered; a read error may explain this. This chain joins TRBV12-3 or TRBV12-4 and TRBJ1-2; D gene unclear. CDR3 length: 12 residues. Written as DNA, the CDR3 is TGTGCCAGCAGGTTAGGGCCACTCGGCTACACCTTC. It translates to CASRLGPLGYTF.

This clonotype was counted a few times. This chain links TRBV12-3 or TRBV12-4 with TRBJ2-2; D gene unclear. This CDR3 is built from 14 residues. V was clipped by 4 bases and J by 1 base, with 7 bases between them. CDR3 DNA: TGTGCCAGCAGTTCTGACGGGAACACCGGGGAGCTGTTTTTT. It encodes CASSSDGNTGELFF.

V is TRBV29-1 and J is TRBJ2-3; 8 bases align to TRBD1. CDR3 length: 15 residues. Germline CDR1 and CDR2: SQVTM and ANQGSEA. J gave up 8 bases and V 7 bases, and 17 bases lay outside the gene matches. CDR3 nucleotide sequence: TGCAGCGAGACCGGGGCGGCAGGGGGCGTTTCTACGCAGTATTTT. Translated, it gives CSETGAAGGVSTQYF.

This rearrangement joins TRBV20-1 to TRBJ2-3; D is uncertain. Germline values: CDR1 DFQATT, CDR2 SNEGSKA (reference sequence). This CDR3 comprises 14 residues. V shed 5 bases and J shed 2 bases, with 14 bases lying between them. The CDR3 region is CSARQSQITDTQYF. CDR3 coding DNA: TGCAGTGCTCGACAAAGCCAGATCACAGATACGCAGTATTTT.

The CDR3 loop reads CASSRSGSGSYNEQYF. CDR3 DNA sequence: TGTGCCAGCAGTCGAAGCGGGAGCGGGTCCTACAATGAGCAGTACTTC. This chain connects TRBV2 to TRBJ2-1; TRBD2 agrees at 8 bases. The J call may not be correct, given that the DNA end is closer to TRBJ2-7. CDR1 SNHLY and CDR2 FYNNEI come from the germline V gene. The CDR3 is 16 residues long.

This clonotype has just a few counts. At one end, the junction sequence differs from germline, possibly due to a read error. This sequence joins TRBV29-1 and TRBJ1-2; 8 bases agree with TRBD1. CDR1 and CDR2 (germline): SQVTM, ANQGSEA. CDR3 length equals 14 residues. The CDR3 protein is CSVEGPGGIYDYTF. The CDR3, as DNA: TGCAGCGTTGAAGGACCAGGGGGCATCTATGACTACACCTTC.

Note on this clonotype: A clone one base away is much larger, so this may be a read error. The rearrangement uses TRBV10-3 and TRBJ2-1, with D possibly called TRBD1 or TRBD2 (6 bases each). Germline assignment: CDR1 ENHRY and CDR2 SYGVKD. Trimming stripped 9 bases from V and 13 bases from J, with 19 bases between. The CDR3 runs 12 residues. Here the CDR3 DNA reads TGTGCCATTCTGGGGGGACAAGAGACCCAGTTCTTC. Translating it yields CAILGGQETQFF.

The J gene is TRBJ2-7, the V gene TRBV4-3; D is perhaps TRBD1 (6 bases). V dropped 1 base and J dropped 5 bases, with 12 bases sitting between them. CDR1 is LGHNA and CDR2 is YSLEER in the germline V gene. The CDR3 spans 14 residues. The CDR3 protein is CASSQGTVVHEQYF. The CDR3 nucleotides read TGCGCCAGCAGCCAAGGGACAGTCGTCCACGAGCAGTACTTC.

The count of this clonotype is one. An end of the junction does not agree with germline; a read error may underlie this. This chain joins TRBV7-8 and TRBJ2-5; no clear D. Germline lookup yields CDR1 SGHVS and CDR2 FQNEAQ. This CDR3 has 16 amino acids. The CDR3 nucleotides are TGTGCCAGCAGCTTAGCGGGTGAAGCATTACAAGAGATCCAGTACTTC. The encoded protein is CASSLAGEALQEIQYF.

This clonotype occurred a few times. The chain recombines TRBV7-9 with TRBJ1-5; unclear D gene. The CDR3 runs 12 residues. Between the trimmed V and J ends, which lost 5 bases and 5 bases, there was a span of 7 bases. Per germline, CDR1 SEHNR and CDR2 FQNEAQ (reference sequence). For the CDR3, the DNA is TGTGCCAGCAGCCCTTCGGATCAGCCCCAGCATTTT. Protein sequence: CASSPSDQPQHF.

Turning to this clonotype: An end of the junction does not agree with germline; a read error may underlie this. This chain links TRBV20-1 with TRBJ1-4; 7 nucleotides match TRBD1. In germline, CDR1 is DFQATT, CDR2 SNEGSKA (reference sequence). The CDR3 runs 13 residues. CDR3 sequence (DNA): TGCTGTGCCAAGACAGGGCGGGAGGAAAAACTGTTTTTT. Translating gives CCAKTGREEKLFF.